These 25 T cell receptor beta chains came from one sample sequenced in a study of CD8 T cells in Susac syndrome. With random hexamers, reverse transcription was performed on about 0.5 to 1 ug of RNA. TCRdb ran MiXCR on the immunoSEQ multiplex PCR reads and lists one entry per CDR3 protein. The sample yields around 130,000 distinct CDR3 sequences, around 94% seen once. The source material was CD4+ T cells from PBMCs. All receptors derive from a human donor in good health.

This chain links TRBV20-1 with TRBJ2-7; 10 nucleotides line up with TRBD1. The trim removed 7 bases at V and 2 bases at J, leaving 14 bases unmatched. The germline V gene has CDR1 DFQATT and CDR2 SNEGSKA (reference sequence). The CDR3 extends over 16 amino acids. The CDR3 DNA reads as TGCAGTGGGGGACAGGGGAGACTCCTTTCCACCTACGAGCAGTACTTC. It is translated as CSGGQGRLLSTYEQYF.

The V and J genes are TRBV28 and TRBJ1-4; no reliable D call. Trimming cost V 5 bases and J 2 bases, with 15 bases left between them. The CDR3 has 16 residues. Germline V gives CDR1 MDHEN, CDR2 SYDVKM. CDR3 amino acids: CASSPASGRTNEKLFF. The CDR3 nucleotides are TGTGCCAGCAGTCCCGCGTCCGGACGGACTAATGAAAAACTGTTTTTT.

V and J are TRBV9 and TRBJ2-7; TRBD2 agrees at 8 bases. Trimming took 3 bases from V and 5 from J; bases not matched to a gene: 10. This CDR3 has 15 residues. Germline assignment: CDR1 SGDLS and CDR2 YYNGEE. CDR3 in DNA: TGTGCCAGCAGCGCTTCAGCGGGAGTAGGAAACGAGCAGTACTTC. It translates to CASSASAGVGNEQYF.

The CDR3 DNA sequence: TGTGCCTGGAGTGTACCACAGGAGAGCTCCTATAATTCACCCCTCCACTTT. Encoded protein: CAWSVPQESSYNSPLHF. The V gene is TRBV30, the J gene TRBJ1-6, with D maybe TRBD1 (5 bases). The germline CDR1 and CDR2 sequences are GTSNPN and SVGIG (reference sequence). The V end was cut by 0 bases, the J end by 0 bases, with 12 bases between. The length of the CDR3 is 17 residues.

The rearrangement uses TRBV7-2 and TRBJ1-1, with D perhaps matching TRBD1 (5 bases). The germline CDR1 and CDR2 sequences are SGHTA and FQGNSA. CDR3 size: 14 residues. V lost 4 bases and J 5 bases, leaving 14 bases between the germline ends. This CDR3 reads CASSSSGAGTEAFF. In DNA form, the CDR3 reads TGTGCCAGCAGCTCTAGTGGGGCGGGGACTGAAGCTTTCTTT.

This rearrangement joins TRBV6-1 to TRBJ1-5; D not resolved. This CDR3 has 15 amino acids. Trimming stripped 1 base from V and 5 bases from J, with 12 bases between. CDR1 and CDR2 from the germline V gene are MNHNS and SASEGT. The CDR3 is CASSEVGRLYQPQHF. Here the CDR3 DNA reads TGTGCCAGCAGTGAAGTAGGCAGACTTTATCAGCCCCAGCATTTT.

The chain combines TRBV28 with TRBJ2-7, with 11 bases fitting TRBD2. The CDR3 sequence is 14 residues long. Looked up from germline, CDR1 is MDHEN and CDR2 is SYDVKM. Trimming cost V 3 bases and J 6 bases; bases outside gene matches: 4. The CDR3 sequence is CASSLDSGRVEQYF. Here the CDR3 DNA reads TGTGCCAGCAGTTTGGATAGCGGGAGGGTCGAGCAGTACTTC.

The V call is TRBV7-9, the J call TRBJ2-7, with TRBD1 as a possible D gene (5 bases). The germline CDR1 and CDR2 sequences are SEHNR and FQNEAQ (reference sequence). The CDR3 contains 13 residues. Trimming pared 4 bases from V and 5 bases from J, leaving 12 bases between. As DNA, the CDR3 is TGTGCCAGCAGCTCGGGCAGGGCGGACGAGCAGTACTTC. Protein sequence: CASSSGRADEQYF.

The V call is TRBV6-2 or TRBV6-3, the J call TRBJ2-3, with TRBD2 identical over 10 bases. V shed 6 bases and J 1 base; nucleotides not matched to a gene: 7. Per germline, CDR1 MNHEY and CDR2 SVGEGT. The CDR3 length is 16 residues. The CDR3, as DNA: TGTGCCAGCAGCGTGATTCTAGCGGGGGGCACAGATACGCAGTATTTT. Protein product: CASSVILAGGTDTQYF.

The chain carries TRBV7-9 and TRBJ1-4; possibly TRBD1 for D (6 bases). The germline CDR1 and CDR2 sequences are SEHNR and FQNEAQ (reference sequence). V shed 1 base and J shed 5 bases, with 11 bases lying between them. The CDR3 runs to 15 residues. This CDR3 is CASSLVGGPNEKLFF. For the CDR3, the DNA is TGTGCCAGCAGCTTAGTCGGGGGCCCCAATGAAAAACTGTTTTTT.

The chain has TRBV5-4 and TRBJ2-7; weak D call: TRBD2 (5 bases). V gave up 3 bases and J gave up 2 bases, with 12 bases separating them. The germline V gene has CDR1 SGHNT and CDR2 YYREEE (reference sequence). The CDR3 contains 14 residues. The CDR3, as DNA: TGTGCCAGCAGCTCCGTCGGGGATACCTACGAGCAGTACTTC. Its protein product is CASSSVGDTYEQYF.

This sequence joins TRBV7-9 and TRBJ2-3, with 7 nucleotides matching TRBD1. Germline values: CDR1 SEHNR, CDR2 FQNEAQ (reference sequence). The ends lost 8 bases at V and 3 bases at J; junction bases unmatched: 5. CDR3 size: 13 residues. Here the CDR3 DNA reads TGTGCCAGCCTAAGACAGGGAACAGATACGCAGTATTTT. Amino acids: CASLRQGTDTQYF.

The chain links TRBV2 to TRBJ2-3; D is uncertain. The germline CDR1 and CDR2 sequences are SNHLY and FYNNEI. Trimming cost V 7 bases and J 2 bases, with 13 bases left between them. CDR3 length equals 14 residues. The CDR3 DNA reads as TGTGCCAGCATAGACTCCCTATTCACAGATACGCAGTATTTT. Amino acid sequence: CASIDSLFTDTQYF.

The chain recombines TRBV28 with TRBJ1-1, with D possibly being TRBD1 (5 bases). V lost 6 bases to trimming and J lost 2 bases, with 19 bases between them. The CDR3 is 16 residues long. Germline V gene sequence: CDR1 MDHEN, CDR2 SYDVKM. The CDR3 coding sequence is TGTGCCAGCAGCCCGAGGGACTTCCGATTAAACACTGAAGCTTTCTTT. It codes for CASSPRDFRLNTEAFF.

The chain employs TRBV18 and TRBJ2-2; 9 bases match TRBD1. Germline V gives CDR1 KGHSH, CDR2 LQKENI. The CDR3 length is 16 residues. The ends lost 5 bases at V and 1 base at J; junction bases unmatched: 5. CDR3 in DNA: TGTGCCAGCTCAGATGGGACAGGGAAGAACACCGGGGAGCTGTTTTTT. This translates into CASSDGTGKNTGELFF.

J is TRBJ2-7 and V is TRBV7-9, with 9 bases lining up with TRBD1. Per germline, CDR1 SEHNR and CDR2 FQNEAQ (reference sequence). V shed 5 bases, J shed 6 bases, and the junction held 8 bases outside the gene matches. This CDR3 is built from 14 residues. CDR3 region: CASSPGTGTSEQYF. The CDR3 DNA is TGTGCCAGCAGCCCCGGGACAGGGACTTCCGAGCAGTACTTC.

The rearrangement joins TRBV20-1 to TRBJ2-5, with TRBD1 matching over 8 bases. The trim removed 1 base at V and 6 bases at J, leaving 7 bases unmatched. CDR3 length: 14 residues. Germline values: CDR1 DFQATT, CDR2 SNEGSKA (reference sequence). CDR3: CSARAPGRGQTQYF. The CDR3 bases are TGCAGTGCTAGAGCCCCGGGCAGGGGGCAGACCCAGTACTTC.

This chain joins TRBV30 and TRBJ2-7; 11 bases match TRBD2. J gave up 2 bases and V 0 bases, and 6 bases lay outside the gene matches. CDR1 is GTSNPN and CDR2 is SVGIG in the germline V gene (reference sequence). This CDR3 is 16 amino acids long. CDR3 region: CAWSVLAGVRTYEQYF. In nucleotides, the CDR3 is TGTGCCTGGAGTGTACTAGCGGGAGTGAGGACCTACGAGCAGTACTTC.

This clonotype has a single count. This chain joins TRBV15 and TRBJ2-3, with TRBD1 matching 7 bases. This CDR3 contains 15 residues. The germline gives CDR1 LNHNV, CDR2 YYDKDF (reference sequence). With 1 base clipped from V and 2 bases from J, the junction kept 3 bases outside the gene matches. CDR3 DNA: TGTGCCACCAGCAGAGGACAGGGCAACACAGATACGCAGTATTTT. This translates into CATSRGQGNTDTQYF.

The CDR3 loop is CASRRLIGSTDTQYF. CDR3 in DNA: TGTGCCAGTAGACGGCTTATAGGGAGCACAGATACGCAGTATTTT. The chain uses TRBV19 and TRBJ2-3; the D is unclear. Germline loops: CDR1 LNHDA, CDR2 SQIVND (reference sequence). V lost 6 bases and J 0 bases, leaving 13 bases between the germline ends. The CDR3 sequence is 15 residues long.

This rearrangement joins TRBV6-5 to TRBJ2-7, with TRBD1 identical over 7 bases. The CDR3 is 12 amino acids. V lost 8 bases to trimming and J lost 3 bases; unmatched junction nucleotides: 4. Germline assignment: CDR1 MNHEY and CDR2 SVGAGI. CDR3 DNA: TGTGCCAGCTCGGCAGGGGGCTACGAGCAGTACTTC. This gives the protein CASSAGGYEQYF.

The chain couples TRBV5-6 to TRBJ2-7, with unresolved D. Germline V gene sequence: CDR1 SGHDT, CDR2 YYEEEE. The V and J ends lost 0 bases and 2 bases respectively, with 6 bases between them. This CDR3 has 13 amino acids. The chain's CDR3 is CASSLAEPYEQYF. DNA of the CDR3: TGTGCCAGCAGCTTGGCCGAGCCCTACGAGCAGTACTTC.

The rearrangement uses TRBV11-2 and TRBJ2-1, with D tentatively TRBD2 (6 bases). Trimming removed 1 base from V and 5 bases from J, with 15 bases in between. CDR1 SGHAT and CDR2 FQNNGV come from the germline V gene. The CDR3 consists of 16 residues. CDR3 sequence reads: CASSLVRGPGDNEQFF. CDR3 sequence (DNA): TGTGCCAGCAGCTTAGTTCGTGGGCCGGGGGACAATGAGCAGTTCTTC. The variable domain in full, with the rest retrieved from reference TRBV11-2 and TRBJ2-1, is EAGVAQSPRYKIIEKRQSVAFWCNPISGHATLYWYQQILGQGPKLLIQFQNNGVVDDSQLPKDRFSAERLKGVDSTLKIQPAKLEDSAVYLCASSLVRGPGDNEQFFGPGTRLTVL.

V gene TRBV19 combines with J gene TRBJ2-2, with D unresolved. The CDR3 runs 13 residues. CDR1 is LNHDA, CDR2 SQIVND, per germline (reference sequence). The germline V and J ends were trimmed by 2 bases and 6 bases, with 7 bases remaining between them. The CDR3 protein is CASSITHPGELFF. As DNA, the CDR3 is TGTGCCAGTAGTATAACCCACCCCGGGGAGCTGTTTTTT. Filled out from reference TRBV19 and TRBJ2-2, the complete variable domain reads DGGITQSPKYLFRKEGQNVTLSCEQNLNHDAMYWYRQDPGQGLRLIYYSQIVNDFQKGDIAEGYSVSREKKESFPLTVTSAQKNPTAFYLCASSITHPGELFFGEGSRLTVL.

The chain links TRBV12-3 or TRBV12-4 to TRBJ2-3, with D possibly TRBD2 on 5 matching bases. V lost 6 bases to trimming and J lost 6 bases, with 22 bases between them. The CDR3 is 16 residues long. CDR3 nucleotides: TGTGCCAGCAGCCCGACGGGTCGGACTGCCGGGGATACGCAGTATTTT. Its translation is CASSPTGRTAGDTQYF.